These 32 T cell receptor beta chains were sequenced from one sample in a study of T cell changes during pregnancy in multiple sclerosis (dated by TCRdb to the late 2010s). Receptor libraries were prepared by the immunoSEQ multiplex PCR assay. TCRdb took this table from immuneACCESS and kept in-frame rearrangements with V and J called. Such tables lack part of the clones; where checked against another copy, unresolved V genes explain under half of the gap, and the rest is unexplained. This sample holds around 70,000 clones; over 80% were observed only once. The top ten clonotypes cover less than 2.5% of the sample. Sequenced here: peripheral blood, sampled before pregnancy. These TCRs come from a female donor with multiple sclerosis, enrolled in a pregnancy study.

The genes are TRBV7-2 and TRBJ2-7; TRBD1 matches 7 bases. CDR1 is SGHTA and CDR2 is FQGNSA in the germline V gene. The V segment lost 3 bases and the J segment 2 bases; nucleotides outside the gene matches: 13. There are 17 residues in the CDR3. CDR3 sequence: CASSFQSSQGMTYEQYF. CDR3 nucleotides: TGTGCCAGCAGCTTCCAATCCTCACAGGGGATGACCTACGAGCAGTACTTC. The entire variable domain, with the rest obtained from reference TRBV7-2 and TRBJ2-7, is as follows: GAGVSQSPSNKVTEKGKDVELRCDPISGHTALYWYRQSLGQGLEFLIYFQGNSAPDKSGLPSDRFSAERTGGSVSTLTIQRTQQEDSAVYLCASSFQSSQGMTYEQYFGPGTRLTVT.

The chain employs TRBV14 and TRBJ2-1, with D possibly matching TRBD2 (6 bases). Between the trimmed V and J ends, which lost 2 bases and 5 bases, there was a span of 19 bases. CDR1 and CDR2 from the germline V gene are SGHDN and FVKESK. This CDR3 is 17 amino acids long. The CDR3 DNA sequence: TGTGCCAGCAGCCAACCTCGGGTGGCGGGAAAGAACAATGAGCAGTTCTTC. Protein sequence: CASSQPRVAGKNNEQFF.

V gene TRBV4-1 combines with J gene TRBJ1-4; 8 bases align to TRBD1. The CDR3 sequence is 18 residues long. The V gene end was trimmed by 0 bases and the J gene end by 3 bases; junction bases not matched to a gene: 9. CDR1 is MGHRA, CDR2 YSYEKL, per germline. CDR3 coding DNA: TGCGCCAGCAGCCAAGAAAGGACAGGGAGAATAGCTAATGAAAAACTGTTTTTT. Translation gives CASSQERTGRIANEKLFF.

CDR3 bases: TGTGCCTGGAGTGGGGCTAGCGGGAGGAACGAGCAGTACTTC. As protein: CAWSGASGRNEQYF. The chain recombines TRBV30 with TRBJ2-7, with 11 nucleotides matching TRBD2. Germline V gene lookup returns CDR1 GTSNPN and CDR2 SVGIG (reference sequence). The junction had 4 bases not matched to a gene; V was cut back by 1 base and J by 5 bases. The CDR3 is 14 amino acids.

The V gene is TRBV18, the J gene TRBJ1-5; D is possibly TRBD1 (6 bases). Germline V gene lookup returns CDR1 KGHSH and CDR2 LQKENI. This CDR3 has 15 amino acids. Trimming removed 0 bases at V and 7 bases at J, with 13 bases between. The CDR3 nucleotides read TGTGCCAGCTCACCACCGGGGGGGCTCGGGCAGCCCCAGCATTTT. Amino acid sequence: CASSPPGGLGQPQHF.

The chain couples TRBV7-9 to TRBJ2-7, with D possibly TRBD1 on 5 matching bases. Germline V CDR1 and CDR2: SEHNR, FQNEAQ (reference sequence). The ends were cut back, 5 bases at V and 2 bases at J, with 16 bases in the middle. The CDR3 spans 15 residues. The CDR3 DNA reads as TGTGCCAGCAGCCCGGGCCAGCAGGGAACCTACGAGCAGTACTTC. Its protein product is CASSPGQQGTYEQYF.

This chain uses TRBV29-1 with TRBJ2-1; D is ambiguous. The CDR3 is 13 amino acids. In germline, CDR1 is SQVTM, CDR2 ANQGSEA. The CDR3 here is CSAVEPSYNEQFF. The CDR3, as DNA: TGCAGTGCTGTAGAGCCCTCCTACAATGAGCAGTTCTTC.

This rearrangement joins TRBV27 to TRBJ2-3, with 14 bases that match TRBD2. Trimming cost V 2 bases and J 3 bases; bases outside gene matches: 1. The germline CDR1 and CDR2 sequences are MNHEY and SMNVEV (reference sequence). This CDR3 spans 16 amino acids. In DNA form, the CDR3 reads TGTGCCAGCAGTTTAGGGACTAGCGGGAGAACAGATACGCAGTATTTT. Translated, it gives CASSLGTSGRTDTQYF.

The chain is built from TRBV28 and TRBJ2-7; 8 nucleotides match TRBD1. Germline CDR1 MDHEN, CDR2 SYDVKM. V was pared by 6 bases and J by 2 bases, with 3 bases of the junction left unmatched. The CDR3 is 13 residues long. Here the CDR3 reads CASRQQGAYEQYF. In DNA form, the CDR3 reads TGTGCCAGCAGGCAACAGGGGGCCTACGAGCAGTACTTC.

The CDR3 sequence is CASSYKDIGHEKLFF. The CDR3, as DNA: TGTGCCAGCTCATACAAGGACATCGGACATGAAAAACTGTTTTTT. The chain combines TRBV18 with TRBJ1-4; tentatively, D is TRBD1 (5 bases). This CDR3 spans 15 amino acids. Germline V gives CDR1 KGHSH, CDR2 LQKENI. Trimming shortened V by 5 bases and J by 6 bases, and 16 bases separated the two germline ends.

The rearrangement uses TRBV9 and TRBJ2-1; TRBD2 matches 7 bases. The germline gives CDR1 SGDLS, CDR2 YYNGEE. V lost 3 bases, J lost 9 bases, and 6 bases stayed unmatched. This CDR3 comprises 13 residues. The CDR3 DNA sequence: TGTGCCAGCAGCGCCTCGGCGGGAGCTGAGCAGTTCTTC. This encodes CASSASAGAEQFF.

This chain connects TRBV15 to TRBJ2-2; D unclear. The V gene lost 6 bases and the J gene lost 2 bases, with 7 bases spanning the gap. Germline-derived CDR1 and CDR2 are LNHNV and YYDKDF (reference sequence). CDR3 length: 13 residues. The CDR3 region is CATRVANTGELFF. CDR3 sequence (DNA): TGTGCCACCAGGGTAGCTAACACCGGGGAGCTGTTTTTT.

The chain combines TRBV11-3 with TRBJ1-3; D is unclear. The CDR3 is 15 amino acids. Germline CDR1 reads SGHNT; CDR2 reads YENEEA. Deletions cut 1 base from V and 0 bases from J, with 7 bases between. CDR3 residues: CASSLGENSGNTIYF. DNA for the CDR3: TGTGCCAGCAGCTTAGGAGAGAACTCTGGAAACACCATATATTTT.

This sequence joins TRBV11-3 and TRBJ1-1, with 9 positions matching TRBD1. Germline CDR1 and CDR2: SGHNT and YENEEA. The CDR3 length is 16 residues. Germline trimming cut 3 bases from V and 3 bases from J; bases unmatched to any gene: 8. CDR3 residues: CASSFLGTGRYTEAFF. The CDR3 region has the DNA TGTGCCAGCAGCTTTCTGGGGACAGGGCGTTACACTGAAGCTTTCTTT.

This chain's CDR3 is CASSLVPGETQYF. In DNA, the CDR3 is TGTGCCAGCAGCTTAGTACCGGGAGAGACCCAGTACTTC. The chain joins TRBV7-9 to TRBJ2-5; no definite D call. The CDR3 contains 13 residues. The germline V gene has CDR1 SEHNR and CDR2 FQNEAQ (reference sequence). V lost 1 base to trimming and J lost 4 bases, with 7 bases between them.

The DNA of the CDR3 is TGTGCCAGCAGCTTAGTCGGGTCCAGGGAGGTCAGGAGGAGACAGCCCCAGCATTTT. Protein product: CASSLVGSREVRRRQPQHF. The V call is TRBV7-2, the J call TRBJ1-5, with D possibly being TRBD1 (5 bases). This CDR3 is built from 19 residues. CDR1 and CDR2 from the germline V gene are SGHTA and FQGNSA. V was clipped by 1 base and J by 7 bases, with 26 bases between them.

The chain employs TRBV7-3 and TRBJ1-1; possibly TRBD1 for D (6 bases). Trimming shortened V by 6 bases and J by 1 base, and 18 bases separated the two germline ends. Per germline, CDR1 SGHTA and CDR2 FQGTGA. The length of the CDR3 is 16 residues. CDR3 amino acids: CASSQFRGTTNTEAFF. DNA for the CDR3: TGTGCCAGCAGTCAGTTTAGGGGGACAACGAACACTGAAGCTTTCTTT.

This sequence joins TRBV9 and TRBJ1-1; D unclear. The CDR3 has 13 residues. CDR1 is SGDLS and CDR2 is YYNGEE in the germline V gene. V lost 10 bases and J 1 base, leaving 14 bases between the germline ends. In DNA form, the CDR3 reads TGTGCCGGGGAGGAGGGAACGAACACTGAAGCTTTCTTT. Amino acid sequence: CAGEEGTNTEAFF.

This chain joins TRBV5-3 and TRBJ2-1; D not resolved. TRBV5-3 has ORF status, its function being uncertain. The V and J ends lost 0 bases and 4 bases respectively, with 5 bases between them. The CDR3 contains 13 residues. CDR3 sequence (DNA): TGTGCCAGAAGCTTGGGCGATTACAATGAGCAGTTCTTC. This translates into CARSLGDYNEQFF.

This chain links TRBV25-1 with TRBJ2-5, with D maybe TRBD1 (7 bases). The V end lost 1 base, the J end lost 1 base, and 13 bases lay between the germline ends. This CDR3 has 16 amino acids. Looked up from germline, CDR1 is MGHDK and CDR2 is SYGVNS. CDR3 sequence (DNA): TGTGCCAGCAGTGAATTTCAGGGGGGATCCCAAGAGACCCAGTACTTC. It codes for CASSEFQGGSQETQYF.

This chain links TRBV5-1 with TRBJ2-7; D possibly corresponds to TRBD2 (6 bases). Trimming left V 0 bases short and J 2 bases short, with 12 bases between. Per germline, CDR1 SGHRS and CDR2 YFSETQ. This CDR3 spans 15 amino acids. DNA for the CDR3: TGCGCCAGCAGCTTGGGAGCGGGTCGGGCCTACGAGCAGTACTTC. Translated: CASSLGAGRAYEQYF.

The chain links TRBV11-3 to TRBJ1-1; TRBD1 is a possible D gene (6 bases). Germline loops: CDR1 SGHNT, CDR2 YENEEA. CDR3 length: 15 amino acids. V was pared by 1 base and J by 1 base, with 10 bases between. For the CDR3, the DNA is TGTGCCAGCAGCTTAGTTCAGGGGACGAACACTGAAGCTTTCTTT. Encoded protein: CASSLVQGTNTEAFF.

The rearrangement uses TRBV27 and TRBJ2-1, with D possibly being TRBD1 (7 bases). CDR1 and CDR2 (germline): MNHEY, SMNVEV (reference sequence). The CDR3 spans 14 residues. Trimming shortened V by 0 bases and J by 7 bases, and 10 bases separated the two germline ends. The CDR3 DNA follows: TGTGCCAGCAGTTTATCGACAGGGAGGAATGAGCAGTTCTTC. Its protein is CASSLSTGRNEQFF.

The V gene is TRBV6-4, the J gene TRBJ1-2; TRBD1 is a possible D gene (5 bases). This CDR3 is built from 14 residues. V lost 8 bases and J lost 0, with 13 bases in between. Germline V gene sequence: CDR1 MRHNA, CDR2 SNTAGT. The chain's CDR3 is CASRSDSSNYGYTF. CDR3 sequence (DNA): TGTGCCAGCCGCTCCGACAGCTCTAACTATGGCTACACCTTC.

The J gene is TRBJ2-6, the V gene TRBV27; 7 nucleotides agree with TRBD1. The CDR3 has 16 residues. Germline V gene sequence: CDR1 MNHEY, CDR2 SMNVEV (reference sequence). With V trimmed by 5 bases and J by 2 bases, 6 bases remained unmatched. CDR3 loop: CASSTLTGTGANVLTF. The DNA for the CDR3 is TGTGCCAGCAGTACCCTGACAGGGACTGGGGCCAACGTCCTGACTTTC. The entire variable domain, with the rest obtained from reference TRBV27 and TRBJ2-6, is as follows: EAQVTQNPRYLITVTGKKLTVTCSQNMNHEYMSWYRQDPGLGLRQIYYSMNVEVTDKGDVPEGYKVSRKEKRNFPLILESPSPNQTSLYFCASSTLTGTGANVLTFGAGSRLTVL.

DNA of the CDR3: TGTGCCAGTAGCGAGACTAGCGGGAGACGGGAGACCCAGTACTTC. This encodes CASSETSGRRETQYF. The gene calls are TRBV19 and TRBJ2-5; 12 bases are shared with TRBD2. J lost 5 bases, V lost 6 bases, and 7 bases had no gene match. CDR1 is LNHDA, CDR2 SQIVND, per germline (reference sequence). This CDR3 spans 15 amino acids.

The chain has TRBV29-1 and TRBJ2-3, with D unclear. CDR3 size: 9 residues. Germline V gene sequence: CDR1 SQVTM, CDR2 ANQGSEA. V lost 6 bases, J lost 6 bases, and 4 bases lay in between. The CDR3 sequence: CSVQDTQYF. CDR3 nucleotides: TGCAGCGTGCAGGATACGCAGTATTTT.

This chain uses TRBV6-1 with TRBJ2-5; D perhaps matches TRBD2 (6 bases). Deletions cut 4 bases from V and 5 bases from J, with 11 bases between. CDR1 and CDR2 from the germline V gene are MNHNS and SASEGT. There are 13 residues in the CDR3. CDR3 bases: TGTGCCAGCAGTGTCTGGAGGGGCGAGACCCAGTACTTC. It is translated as CASSVWRGETQYF.

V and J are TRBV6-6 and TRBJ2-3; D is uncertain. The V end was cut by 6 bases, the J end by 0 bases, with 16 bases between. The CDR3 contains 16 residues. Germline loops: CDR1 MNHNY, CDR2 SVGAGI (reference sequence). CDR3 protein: CASRPNYQQSTDTQYF. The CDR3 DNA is TGTGCCAGCAGACCAAACTACCAGCAGAGCACAGATACGCAGTATTTT.

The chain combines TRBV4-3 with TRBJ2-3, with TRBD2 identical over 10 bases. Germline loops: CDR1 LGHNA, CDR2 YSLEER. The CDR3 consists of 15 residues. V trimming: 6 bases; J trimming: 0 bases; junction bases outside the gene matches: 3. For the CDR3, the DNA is TGCGCCAGCAGTCGGACTAGCGGAAGCACAGATACGCAGTATTTT. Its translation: CASSRTSGSTDTQYF.

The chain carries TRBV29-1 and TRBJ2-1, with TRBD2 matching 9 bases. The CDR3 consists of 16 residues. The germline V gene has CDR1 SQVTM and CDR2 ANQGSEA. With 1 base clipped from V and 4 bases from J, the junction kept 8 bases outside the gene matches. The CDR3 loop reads CSVEGREGLVYNEQFF. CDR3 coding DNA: TGCAGCGTTGAAGGGCGGGAGGGCCTGGTGTACAATGAGCAGTTCTTC.

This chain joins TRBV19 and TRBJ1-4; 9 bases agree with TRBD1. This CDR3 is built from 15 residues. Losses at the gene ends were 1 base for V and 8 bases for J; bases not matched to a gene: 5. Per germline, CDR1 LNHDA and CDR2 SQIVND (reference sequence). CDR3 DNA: TGTGCCAGTAGTATAGGGGGACAGGGATCCGAAAAACTGTTTTTT. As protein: CASSIGGQGSEKLFF.